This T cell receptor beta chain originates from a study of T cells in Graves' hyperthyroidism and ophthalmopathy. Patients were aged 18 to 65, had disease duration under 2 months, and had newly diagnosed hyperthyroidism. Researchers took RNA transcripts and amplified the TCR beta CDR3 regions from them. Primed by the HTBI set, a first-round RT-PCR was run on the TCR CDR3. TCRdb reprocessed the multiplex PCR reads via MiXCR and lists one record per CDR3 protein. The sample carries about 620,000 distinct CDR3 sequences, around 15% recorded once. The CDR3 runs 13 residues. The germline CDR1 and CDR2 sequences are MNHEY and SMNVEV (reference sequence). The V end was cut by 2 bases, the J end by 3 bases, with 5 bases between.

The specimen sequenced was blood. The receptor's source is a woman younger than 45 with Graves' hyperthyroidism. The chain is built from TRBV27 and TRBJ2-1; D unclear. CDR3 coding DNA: TGTGCCAGCAGTTTAAAGAGCTACAATGAGCAGTTCTTC. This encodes CASSLKSYNEQFF.